This T cell receptor beta chain was captured in a study of T cells after yellow fever vaccination. Findings and caveats of the study: The secondary response was weaker but peaked faster, day 5 versus 15. Subsequent booster samples again held most clones from primary vaccination (just under 98% CD4, approximately 85% CD8). Just a small share of clonotypes turned up in the CD4 compartment as well as the CD8 compartment.

There are many counts of this clonotype. The target antigen is unknown. Generation of TCR cDNA used 5'RACE template switching (which added a universal primer site and UMIs). Each CDR3 protein is one row after TCRdb ran MiXCR on the 5' RACE reads. Counted here are 170,000 or so distinct CDR3 sequences, 5.5% to 7.5% occurring once; the ten biggest clones make up just under 3%. The source of this sequence is a man younger than 35 who received the YFV17D yellow fever vaccine. The sample here was CD4+ T cells sorted from PBMCs, taken on the day of the first yellow fever vaccination.

The CDR3 DNA is TGCAGTGCTAGTTTGGGACAGGGGAGAAACGAGCAGTACTTC. As protein: CSASLGQGRNEQYF. This sequence joins TRBV20-1 and TRBJ2-7; 10 nucleotides match TRBD1. V dropped 3 bases and J dropped 5; count of bases not matched to a gene: 7. Per the germline V gene, CDR1 is DFQATT and CDR2 is SNEGSKA (reference sequence). This CDR3 region has 14 residues.